The entry below gives a single TCR beta chain sequence along with its context. Its cognate antigen is unknown. A much larger clone differs from this one at a single base, so this may be a read error. CDR3 length: 15 amino acids. The germline V gene has CDR1 SGHRS and CDR2 YFSETQ. TCRdb recomputed calls from the RT-PCR reads with MiXCR, one row per CDR3 protein. The sample records roughly 150,000 distinct CDR3 sequences, approximately 10% being singletons. The source of the sample is a study of response to subunit inactivated influenza vaccine. The study, taken as a whole, reports: Authors suggested seasonal influenza vaccinations each recruit few new T cells.

The chain carries TRBV5-1 and TRBJ2-2, with 9 bases lining up with TRBD1. This receptor was obtained from a middle-aged man who received an inactivated influenza vaccine. This sample comprised non-naive T cells sorted from PBMCs, obtained 40 to 50 days after vaccination. The DNA for the CDR3 is TGCCCCAGCAGCTTGGCTACAGGGGGCTCCGGGGAGCTGTTTTTT. Protein sequence: CPSSLATGGSGELFF.